This TCR beta chain originates from a study of response to subunit inactivated influenza vaccine. In TCRdb, the RT-PCR reads were re-called with MiXCR into one record per CDR3 protein. Among hundreds of thousands of distinct CDR3 sequences listed, 15% to 17% were seen once. V dropped 1 base and J dropped 0; count of bases not matched to a gene: 15. Germline CDR1 and CDR2: SGHRS and YFSETQ. The CDR3 is 20 amino acids. This clonotype was recorded many times. Its antigen is not known. Study-wide results and caveats: Researchers suggested that each seasonal influenza vaccination recruits few new T cells.

The rearrangement uses TRBV5-1 and TRBJ2-1, with 8 bases aligning to TRBD1. Sequences were derived from PBMCs from blood, sampled 11 to 12 days after vaccination. The clonotype comes from a man aged 45-65 years who received an inactivated influenza vaccine. The CDR3 sequence is CASSLRAGGARYGSYNEQFF. CDR3 nucleotides: TGCGCCAGCAGCTTGAGGGCAGGGGGCGCCCGGTATGGCTCCTACAATGAGCAGTTCTTC.